These 22 T cell receptor beta chains came from one sample sequenced in a study of a mutant IDH1 vaccine in newly diagnosed glioma. Sequencing was performed with immunoSEQ multiplex PCR; in TCRdb, only in-frame clones are kept and a portion is missing. Of tens of thousands of clones listed, around 92% are singletons. These receptors lack a known antigen. As for time point: week 35, safety follow-up. The investigators gave 300 ug of mutant IDH1 20-mer peptide in each vaccine dose, together with topical imiquimod. The source was PBMCs, collected from a glioma patient whose treatment included an IDH1 peptide vaccine. The receptors were gathered from a man aged 50-59 years with glioma.

The chain recombines TRBV19 with TRBJ2-1, with TRBD2 matching 13 bases. The CDR3 is made up of 18 amino acids. From germline, CDR1 is LNHDA and CDR2 SQIVND (reference sequence). Trimming removed 5 bases from V and 1 base from J; junction bases left unmatched: 8. In DNA, the CDR3 is TGTGCCAGTAGTCGGCCGGGACTAGCGGGACGATCCTACAATGAGCAGTTCTTC. Translation: CASSRPGLAGRSYNEQFF.

The chain is built from TRBV7-2 and TRBJ2-7; D may be TRBD2 (5 bases). The CDR3 runs to 15 residues. Trimming took 6 bases from V and 5 from J, leaving 20 bases between them. Germline-derived CDR1 and CDR2 are SGHTA and FQGNSA. The chain's CDR3 is CASRRRAQEGHEQYF. CDR3 in DNA: TGTGCCAGCAGGAGACGGGCCCAAGAGGGCCACGAGCAGTACTTC.

V is TRBV29-1 and J is TRBJ1-2; 9 nucleotides line up with TRBD1. V gave up 1 base and J gave up 7 bases; unmatched junction bases: 1. This CDR3 contains 12 residues. Germline CDR1 reads SQVTM; CDR2 reads ANQGSEA. Here the CDR3 reads CSVEGQGGGYTF. Here the CDR3 DNA reads TGCAGCGTTGAAGGACAGGGGGGTGGCTACACCTTC. The full variable domain, rest sourced from reference TRBV29-1 and TRBJ1-2, is SAVISQKPSRDICQRGTSLTIQCQVDSQVTMMFWYRQQPGQSLTLIATANQGSEATYESGFVIDKFPISRPNLTFSTLTVSNMSPEDSSIYLCSVEGQGGGYTFGSGTRLTVV.

This chain joins TRBV11-2 and TRBJ2-1; no clear D. CDR3 length: 12 residues. Germline CDR1 SGHAT, CDR2 FQNNGV. V was clipped by 1 base and J by 7 bases, with 5 bases between them. As DNA, the CDR3 is TGTGCCAGCAGCTTAGGGTTGAATGAGCAGTTCTTC. Translated: CASSLGLNEQFF.

This rearrangement joins TRBV6-6 to TRBJ1-5; D unclear. The CDR3 sequence is 11 residues long. The germline V gene encodes CDR1 MNHNY and CDR2 SVGAGI (reference sequence). The V end lost 6 bases, the J end lost 4 bases, and 4 bases lay between the germline ends. The CDR3 DNA reads as TGTGCCAGCAGAAAAAATCAGCCCCAGCATTTT. Its translation is CASRKNQPQHF.

V gene TRBV4-3 combines with J gene TRBJ1-2, with D possibly matching TRBD1 (5 bases). This CDR3 has 17 residues. The V end was cut by 3 bases, the J end by 8 bases, with 25 bases between. The germline CDR1 and CDR2 sequences are LGHNA and YSLEER. CDR3 region: CASSHNLRGAEAGGYTF. DNA of the CDR3: TGCGCCAGCAGCCATAATCTGCGCGGGGCGGAGGCAGGAGGCTACACCTTC.

The CDR3 reads CASSEDLGSGELFF. CDR3 in DNA: TGTGCCAGCAGTGAAGATTTAGGGTCCGGGGAGCTGTTTTTT. V and J are TRBV25-1 and TRBJ2-2; no clear D gene. V dropped 2 bases and J dropped 6 bases, with 10 bases sitting between them. The CDR3 runs 14 residues. Looked up from germline, CDR1 is MGHDK and CDR2 is SYGVNS.

V gene TRBV10-3 combines with J gene TRBJ2-5; D is perhaps TRBD1 (7 bases). Germline assignment: CDR1 ENHRY and CDR2 SYGVKD. CDR3 length equals 14 residues. Trimming pared 11 bases from V and 4 bases from J, leaving 20 bases between. CDR3 DNA sequence: TGTGCCTACTTTTCAGGGGGGCCGGGAGAGACCCAGTACTTC. This translates into CAYFSGGPGETQYF.

The rearrangement links TRBV2 to TRBJ1-2; D remains unclear. CDR1 is SNHLY, CDR2 FYNNEI, per germline. The CDR3 is made up of 13 amino acids. Trimming removed 8 bases at V and 2 bases at J, with 12 bases between. The CDR3 DNA follows: TGTGCCAGCTGTACGCGCCCGAACTATGGCTACACCTTC. The encoded protein is CASCTRPNYGYTF.

The table lists this clone with a count of one. The chain joins TRBV6-1 to TRBJ1-2; no reliable D call. Germline lookup yields CDR1 MNHNS and CDR2 SASEGT. This CDR3 comprises 17 residues. V was shortened by 3 bases and J by 1 base, with 18 bases between the two germline ends. In nucleotides, the CDR3 is TGTGCCAGCAGTGAGGTGAAGCCGGGGTCCTTTAACTATGGCTACACCTTC. It specifies CASSEVKPGSFNYGYTF.

The J gene is TRBJ1-5, the V gene TRBV7-2; TRBD1 agrees at 9 bases. The CDR3 loop spans 15 amino acids. Germline trimming cut 5 bases from V and 6 bases from J; bases unmatched to any gene: 8. Germline values: CDR1 SGHTA, CDR2 FQGNSA. The CDR3: CASSRTGEDSQPQHF. The CDR3 DNA is TGTGCCAGCAGCAGGACAGGGGAGGATAGTCAGCCCCAGCATTTT. Full variable domain (remainder filled in from reference TRBV7-2 and TRBJ1-5): GAGVSQSPSNKVTEKGKDVELRCDPISGHTALYWYRQSLGQGLEFLIYFQGNSAPDKSGLPSDRFSAERTGGSVSTLTIQRTQQEDSAVYLCASSRTGEDSQPQHFGDGTRLSIL.

In DNA, the CDR3 is TGTGCCAGCAGCTTGGGGGACAGGGCTTCAGAGACCCAGTACTTC. Translation gives CASSLGDRASETQYF. The gene calls are TRBV5-4 and TRBJ2-5; 9 bases agree with TRBD1. Trimming at V came to 0 bases and at J to 4 bases, leaving 4 bases not matched to a gene. There are 15 residues in the CDR3. Looked up from germline, CDR1 is SGHNT and CDR2 is YYREEE (reference sequence). Full variable domain (rest looked up from reference TRBV5-4 and TRBJ2-5): ETGVTQSPTHLIKTRGQQVTLRCSSQSGHNTVSWYQQALGQGPQFIFQYYREEENGRGNFPPRFSGLQFPNYSSELNVNALELDDSALYLCASSLGDRASETQYFGPGTRLLVL.

The rearrangement links TRBV27 to TRBJ2-2; D tentatively fits TRBD1 or TRBD2 (5 bases each). Trimming took 1 base from V and 6 from J, leaving 9 bases between them. Germline CDR1 MNHEY, CDR2 SMNVEV (reference sequence). This CDR3 has 14 residues. The CDR3 is CASSLYPGPGELFF. CDR3 coding DNA: TGTGCCAGCAGTTTATACCCGGGACCCGGGGAGCTGTTTTTT.

This chain uses TRBV5-1 with TRBJ2-7, with 7 positions matching TRBD1. The germline V gene has CDR1 SGHRS and CDR2 YFSETQ. The CDR3 sequence is 14 residues long. V lost 3 bases and J lost 6; bases outside the gene matches: 9. CDR3 bases: TGCGCCAGCAGCTCTGGACAGGCCGGAGGCGAGCAGTACTTC. The encoded protein is CASSSGQAGGEQYF.

The V gene is TRBV23-1, the J gene TRBJ1-5; no reliable D call. TRBV23-1 counts as an open reading frame of uncertain function. The CDR3 runs to 16 residues. The V and J ends lost 1 base and 3 bases respectively, with 13 bases between them. The chain's CDR3 is CASSQFNLEDNQPQHF. The CDR3, as DNA: TGCGCCAGCAGTCAATTCAATCTAGAGGACAATCAGCCCCAGCATTTT.

This clone has a single count. The chain employs TRBV5-1 and TRBJ1-2; D unresolved. CDR3 length: 13 residues. Germline V gene data show CDR1 as SGHRS and CDR2 as YFSETQ. V was trimmed by 3 bases and J by 8 bases, leaving 14 bases between them. The CDR3 coding sequence is TGCGCCAGCAGCTCGGAGGTGGGCTCGGGCTACACCTTC. Its translation is CASSSEVGSGYTF.

The V and J genes are TRBV19 and TRBJ2-5; D perhaps matches TRBD2 (5 bases). Germline assignment: CDR1 LNHDA and CDR2 SQIVND (reference sequence). V dropped 4 bases and J dropped 7 bases, with 13 bases sitting between them. The CDR3 has 13 amino acids. The CDR3 spells CASSNGLRGTQYF. Written as DNA, the CDR3 is TGTGCCAGTAGTAACGGCCTCCGGGGGACCCAGTACTTC.

This sequence joins TRBV10-1 and TRBJ2-3; the match to TRBD2 covers 7 bases. Per germline, CDR1 WNHNN and CDR2 SYGVQD (reference sequence). V was pared by 3 bases and J by 2 bases, with 5 bases of the junction left unmatched. The CDR3 totals 15 residues. Written as DNA, the CDR3 is TGCGCCAGCAGTGATCTAGCGGCCGACACAGATACGCAGTATTTT. Its protein is CASSDLAADTDTQYF.

V gene TRBV4-3 combines with J gene TRBJ2-7; 8 nucleotides agree with TRBD2. The V and J ends lost 1 base and 2 bases, in that order; junction bases with no gene match: 4. This CDR3 has 15 residues. CDR1 and CDR2 from the germline V gene are LGHNA and YSLEER. DNA of the CDR3: TGCGCCAGCAGCCAAGCGAGCGGGGGCACCTACGAGCAGTACTTC. Protein: CASSQASGGTYEQYF.

This chain connects TRBV4-1 to TRBJ1-3; D gene unclear. The CDR3 spans 17 residues. Germline V gene lookup returns CDR1 MGHRA and CDR2 YSYEKL. V was pared by 1 base and J by 0 bases, with 13 bases between. The CDR3: CASSQGPQGSSGNTIYF. The CDR3 nucleotides are TGCGCCAGCAGCCAAGGCCCCCAAGGGAGCTCTGGAAACACCATATATTTT.

The rearrangement links TRBV29-1 to TRBJ1-1; 9 bases agree with TRBD1. The CDR3 sequence is 13 residues long. Germline CDR1 and CDR2: SQVTM and ANQGSEA. Trimming cost V 6 bases and J 3 bases; bases outside gene matches: 5. The CDR3 is CSVAQGADTEAFF. CDR3 in DNA: TGCAGCGTCGCACAGGGGGCGGACACTGAAGCTTTCTTT.

The chain combines TRBV28 with TRBJ2-1; 10 nucleotides match TRBD2. V lost 4 bases, J lost 1 base, and 7 bases stayed unmatched. Germline loops: CDR1 MDHEN, CDR2 SYDVKM. This CDR3 contains 17 residues. The CDR3 sequence: CASSSIVAGGSYNEQFF. CDR3 in DNA: TGTGCCAGCAGTTCGATTGTAGCGGGGGGATCCTACAATGAGCAGTTCTTC.